This T cell receptor beta chain was observed in a study of cytomegalovirus exposure and HLA in healthy donors. Findings and caveats of the study: Reports state that TCR beta sequences accurately predicted most subjects' HLA-A and HLA-B alleles. Fewer N-insertions (relative to the approximately 670-donor mean) were reportedly seen in an Asian-associated ancestry cluster in a later analysis.

The PCR ran on 60 Vbeta and 13 Jbeta primers. Using immunoSEQ multiplex PCR, the repertoire was profiled, and TCRdb retains in-frame clones only, with some absent. The sample lists roughly 67,000 clones, more than 80% occurring once. Trimming took 5 bases from V and 4 from J, leaving 18 bases between them. The germline CDR1 and CDR2 sequences are SEHNR and FQNEAQ (reference sequence). The CDR3 spans 15 residues. These donors counted as nominally healthy when sampled, but unrecorded immune exposures were likely. On this clone: The target antigen is unknown.

The TCR originated in a woman between 25 and 40 years old in good health and CMV-seronegative. Sequenced material: PBMCs. V and J are TRBV7-9 and TRBJ2-7, with D tentatively TRBD2 (6 bases). Here the CDR3 reads CASSPSIGTSYEQYF. Here the CDR3 DNA reads TGTGCCAGCAGCCCATCGATAGGGACTTCGTACGAGCAGTACTTC.